The clone carrying this TCR beta chain was seen only a few times. Its specificity is not known. Germline loops: CDR1 MRHNA, CDR2 SNTAGT. Losses at the gene ends were 6 bases for V and 6 bases for J; bases not matched to a gene: 16. The CDR3 is 16 residues long. Through a sample-barcoded 5' primer and a J-beta primer mix, a second PCR was run for roughly 6 to 11 cycles. There were at least 3 million CDR3-containing paired-end reads obtained from each sample. MiXCR, run by TCRdb on the 5' RACE reads, gives a single entry per CDR3 protein. The data contain almost 1 million distinct CDR3 sequences, roughly half of them seen just once; the ten biggest clones take up around a fifth. The data were obtained in a study of blood T cells in healthy people across ages. General observations from the study: Naive and antigen-experienced cells could not be conclusively compared, given unsorted PBMCs. Long-lived donors carried more naive CD4+ cells and greater diversity than aged donors.

The study drew donors from healthy Caucasian individuals in Russia aged roughly 6 to 90. The origin of this receptor is an older woman in good health. Sequenced sample: blood. The V call is TRBV6-4, the J call TRBJ2-7, with TRBD1 matching over 8 bases. The CDR3 sequence is CASSRDGTTTGGEQYF. For the CDR3, the DNA is TGTGCCAGCAGCCGAGACGGAACGACAACAGGGGGCGAGCAGTACTTC.